Shown below are 18 T cell receptor beta chains from a single sample sequenced in a study of blood T cell repertoires in COVID-19. The assay was immunoSEQ multiplex PCR, and TCRdb's table has in-frame clones only and misses some. The sample records roughly 380,000 clones, over 75% being singletons. Sample: PBMCs or T cells enriched from blood (not recorded which). These TCRs come from a woman younger than 45 who had recovered from COVID-19.

The V gene is TRBV25-1, the J gene TRBJ2-2; 8 nucleotides match TRBD1. The ends lost 3 bases at V and 6 bases at J; junction bases unmatched: 3. The germline V gene has CDR1 MGHDK and CDR2 SYGVNS. The CDR3 covers 14 residues. CDR3 residues: CASSDSQGAGELFF. CDR3 coding DNA: TGTGCCAGCAGTGATTCACAGGGGGCCGGGGAGCTGTTTTTT.

The CDR3: CASSRRTENTEAFF. For the CDR3, the DNA is TGTGCCAGCTCACGAAGGACAGAAAACACTGAAGCTTTCTTT. J is TRBJ1-1 and V is TRBV18; TRBD1 is a possible D gene (6 bases). CDR1 KGHSH and CDR2 LQKENI come from the germline V gene. This CDR3 spans 14 amino acids. Deletions cut 4 bases from V and 2 bases from J, with 11 bases between. The full variable domain, with the rest looked up from reference TRBV18 and TRBJ1-1, is NAGVMQNPRHLVRRRGQEARLRCSPMKGHSHVYWYRQLPEEGLKFMVYLQKENIIDESGMPKERFSAEFPKEGPSILRIQQVVRGDSAAYFCASSRRTENTEAFFGQGTRLTVV.

The chain recombines TRBV5-5 with TRBJ2-7, with 9 bases fitting TRBD2. The ends lost 0 bases at V and 4 bases at J; junction bases unmatched: 17. The CDR3 totals 19 residues. The V gene's germline CDR1 is SGHKS and CDR2 YYEKEE (reference sequence). The CDR3 reads CASSLAGVASGTSSYEQYF. The CDR3, as DNA: TGTGCCAGCAGCTTGGCAGGGGTGGCGTCCGGGACTAGCTCTTACGAGCAGTACTTC.

This sequence joins TRBV4-2 and TRBJ2-7, with TRBD2 matching over 14 bases. With 2 bases clipped from V and 2 bases from J, the junction kept 17 bases outside the gene matches. The CDR3 has 21 residues. Looked up from germline, CDR1 is LGHNA and CDR2 is YNFKEQ. CDR3 sequence: CASSQRLAGGLSPPPTYEQYF. CDR3 sequence (DNA): TGTGCCAGCAGCCAAAGACTAGCGGGAGGGCTGAGTCCCCCACCAACCTACGAGCAGTACTTC.

This chain uses TRBV4-1 with TRBJ2-1; 10 bases map to TRBD2. CDR3 size: 15 residues. Germline-derived CDR1 and CDR2 are MGHRA and YSYEKL. The trim removed 5 bases at V and 5 bases at J, leaving 6 bases unmatched. The CDR3 bases are TGCGCCAGCAGCAACCTAGCGGGAGCTAACAATGAGCAGTTCTTC. Encoded protein: CASSNLAGANNEQFF.

CDR3 sequence: CASSATPGGRTEAFF. In nucleotides, the CDR3 is TGTGCCAGCAGTGCTACTCCAGGGGGCAGGACTGAAGCTTTCTTT. The chain joins TRBV25-1 to TRBJ1-1; 8 bases map to TRBD1. Germline V CDR1 and CDR2: MGHDK, SYGVNS. V trimming: 4 bases; J trimming: 5 bases; junction bases outside the gene matches: 9. This CDR3 region has 15 residues.

In this sample, this clone turned up a few times. This chain links TRBV5-1 with TRBJ2-6; TRBD2 aligns across 7 bases. This CDR3 is built from 16 residues. The ends lost 5 bases at V and 4 bases at J; junction bases unmatched: 9. Germline CDR1 SGHRS, CDR2 YFSETQ. DNA of the CDR3: TGCGCCAGCAGGTGGGCGCCAGCGGGGGGGGCCAACGTCCTGACTTTC. The encoded protein is CASRWAPAGGANVLTF.

This chain uses TRBV27 with TRBJ2-7; TRBD1 matches 10 bases. After removal of 3 bases from V and 6 bases from J, the junction contained 8 bases not matched to a gene. The CDR3 runs to 15 residues. The germline CDR1 and CDR2 sequences are MNHEY and SMNVEV (reference sequence). The chain's CDR3 is CASSFMMGQGFEQYF. The CDR3 nucleotides are TGTGCCAGCAGTTTCATGATGGGACAGGGGTTCGAGCAGTACTTC.

The CDR3 bases are TGTGCCAGCTCTCCAAGTAATAGGGGCGACTATGGCTACACCTTC. Its translation: CASSPSNRGDYGYTF. This sequence joins TRBV18 and TRBJ1-2; a possible D gene is TRBD1 (5 bases). Germline CDR1 and CDR2: KGHSH and LQKENI. The CDR3 extends over 15 amino acids. Trimming left V 6 bases short and J 3 bases short, with 17 bases between.

The chain links TRBV6-5 to TRBJ1-1; tentative D call: TRBD1 (6 bases). V was cut by 2 bases and J by 4 bases, with 17 bases left in between. There are 16 residues in the CDR3. Germline-derived CDR1 and CDR2 are MNHEY and SVGAGI. CDR3 nucleotides: TGTGCCAGCAGTTACGACCAGGGGCGTTATGGCACTGAAGCTTTCTTT. Translated, it gives CASSYDQGRYGTEAFF.

The chain carries TRBV12-5 and TRBJ1-4, with 7 bases that match TRBD1. This CDR3 is 16 amino acids long. With 4 bases clipped from V and 5 bases from J, the junction kept 10 bases outside the gene matches. Germline CDR1 is LGHNT and CDR2 is FRNRAP. This chain's CDR3 is CASGSTGGQKNEKLFF. CDR3 nucleotides: TGTGCTAGTGGTTCCACCGGGGGACAGAAAAATGAAAAACTGTTTTTT.

This clone appeared once. The chain recombines TRBV27 with TRBJ1-2, with TRBD1 matching over 8 bases. This CDR3 region has 13 residues. V was pared by 5 bases and J by 7 bases, with 6 bases of the junction left unmatched. Germline CDR1 is MNHEY and CDR2 is SMNVEV (reference sequence). The CDR3 DNA follows: TGTGCCAGCAGTGGGACAGGCCGGTTTGGCTACACCTTC. This gives the protein CASSGTGRFGYTF.

This clone was seen a few times. This chain connects TRBV18 to TRBJ1-3, with D perhaps matching TRBD1 (6 bases). Per the germline V gene, CDR1 is KGHSH and CDR2 is LQKENI. The CDR3 extends over 15 amino acids. The germline V and J ends were trimmed by 3 bases and 7 bases, with 16 bases remaining between them. CDR3 in amino acids: CASSPNRVDGNTIYF. CDR3 nucleotide sequence: TGTGCCAGCTCACCCAACAGGGTTGACGGTAACACCATATATTTT.

The V call is TRBV29-1, the J call TRBJ2-2; 12 nucleotides line up with TRBD1. This CDR3 contains 15 residues. Germline V gene lookup returns CDR1 SQVTM and CDR2 ANQGSEA. J gave up 3 bases and V 3 bases, and 2 bases lay outside the gene matches. CDR3 DNA sequence: TGCAGCGTTGAGGGACAGGGGGCCGACACCGGGGAGCTGTTTTTT. It is translated as CSVEGQGADTGELFF.

Notes on this clone: Other DNA sequences in the same sample also yield this CDR3. This sequence joins TRBV28 and TRBJ2-7; 9 positions agree with TRBD1. Germline CDR1 MDHEN, CDR2 SYDVKM. V was clipped by 2 bases and J by 1 base; unmatched bases: 3. The CDR3 is 15 residues long. The CDR3 DNA is TGTGCCAGCAGTTTACCCGGGACAGGGTCCTACGAGCAGTACTTC. This codes for CASSLPGTGSYEQYF.

The chain recombines TRBV19 with TRBJ2-1, with D hard to call. V was pared by 5 bases and J by 8 bases, with 10 bases between. The V gene's germline CDR1 is LNHDA and CDR2 SQIVND (reference sequence). This CDR3 is 12 amino acids long. CDR3 sequence (DNA): TGTGCCAGTAGTCCCCTCAGCGATGAGCAGTTCTTC. Protein product: CASSPLSDEQFF.

V usage is TRBV9 and J usage is TRBJ2-5; 7 positions match TRBD1. The CDR3 is made up of 14 amino acids. Unmatched junction bases numbered 7, after V lost 3 bases and J lost 5 bases. Germline CDR1 is SGDLS and CDR2 is YYNGEE. The CDR3 DNA is TGTGCCAGCAGCGCGGACAGGTGGCAGGAGACCCAGTACTTC. Encoded protein: CASSADRWQETQYF.

The chain combines TRBV16 with TRBJ1-3, with 7 nucleotides matching TRBD1. This CDR3 comprises 16 residues. V dropped 2 bases and J dropped 4; count of bases not matched to a gene: 8. Germline V gene lookup returns CDR1 KGHSY and CDR2 FQNENV. The CDR3 region has the DNA TGTGCCAGCAGCCAAAGACAGGGCCTCTCCGGAAACACCATATATTTT. Translation: CASSQRQGLSGNTIYF.